This T cell receptor beta chain was observed in a study of blood T cell repertoires in COVID-19 (TCRdb year 2020). About the investigation overall: Samples covering the acute and convalescent phases of COVID-19 were provided by collaborators in the United States, Italy and Spain. Samples came from the ongoing ImmuneRACE study (first 160 participants) plus 1,254 subjects from 6 global collaborators. Nearly every sample came with metadata listing a de-identified subject ID, COVID-19 status, age in years and sex. Where HLA class I and class II types were available, the types were taken from metadata supplied by the sample provider, not from assay-based typing. A freely available public database, intended as a resource for researchers studying the immune response to SARS-CoV-2, is where the repertoires were released. Deeply sampled blood TCRbeta repertoires from subjects exposed to, actively infected with, or recovered from COVID-19 were included in the dataset. The prospective study material was composed of cDNA or gDNA derived from T cells, B-cell-depleted T cells, or PBMCs. General conclusions and limits of the study: How much clinical and demographic metadata was included differed by source and by participant, and the metadata was provided uncurated.

With respect to this clone: There is no known antigen for this receptor. One base away there is no much larger clone; base qualities are not given.

Each collaborating institution followed its own protocols to collect whole blood in K2EDTA tubes. For TCRbeta analysis, collaborator samples were shipped as frozen whole blood, as isolated PBMCs, or as DNA extracted from either sample type. CDR1 MNHEY and CDR2 SVGAGI were looked up in the germline V gene. Including the terminal cysteine and phenylalanine, the CDR3 comprises 15 residues. The entry retains the CDR3 DNA only, 45 bases that are in frame from base 1. The trim is 2 bases for V and 0 bases for J, with a gap of 8 bases between the germline ends. TCRbeta CDR3 regions were amplified from genomic DNA using the immunoSEQ Assay, a bias-controlled multiplex PCR. Concerning the study's data processing: Nucleated cell counts per sample were estimated from amplification of reference gene primers within the assay. To quantify the absolute abundance of each unique TCRbeta CDR3 rearrangement, sequence reads were collapsed and filtered. For each sample, productive Simpson clonality was calculated as the square root of Simpson's diversity index over productive rearrangements. TCRdb obtained this table from immuneACCESS and retained in-frame rearrangements with V and J assigned. These tables miss some clones; where compared with another copy, unresolved V genes account for less than half of the shortfall, and the remainder is unexplained. That table furnishes V, J and clone size, whereas the DNA furnished D and trimming. Recorded for this sample are about 270,000 clones; roughly 86% of them occurred a single time. The top ten clones comprise approximately 8.2% of the sample.

Recombination connected TRBV6-5 to TRBJ1-5; the D gene is unclear. The clonotype comes from a man aged 40-49 years with active or convalescent COVID-19. Source material: peripheral blood. CDR3 sequence: CASSYDGSSNQPQHF. In nucleotides, the sequence is TGTGCCAGCAGTTACGACGGGTCTAGCAATCAGCCCCAGCATTTT.